The 3 T cell receptor beta chains below were found in one sample sequenced in a study of cytomegalovirus exposure and HLA in healthy donors. PCR used 60 Vbeta primers and 13 Jbeta primers. TCRdb keeps only in-frame clones here, not all; method: immunoSEQ multiplex PCR. Here the sample spans 95,000 to 150,000 clones, 80% to 85% being singletons. Material: PBMCs. The receptors here all came from a woman in her twenties or thirties in good health and CMV-seronegative.

The V gene is TRBV27, the J gene TRBJ2-1; TRBD1 matches at 7 bases. The CDR3 runs to 15 residues. Germline-derived CDR1 and CDR2 are MNHEY and SMNVEV (reference sequence). V was pared by 3 bases and J by 3 bases, with 5 bases of the junction left unmatched. This CDR3 is CASSLDRTLYNEQFF. In DNA, the CDR3 is TGTGCCAGCAGTTTGGACAGGACCCTCTACAATGAGCAGTTCTTC.

The chain employs TRBV7-9 and TRBJ1-1, with a tentative D call TRBD1 (6 bases). Germline loops: CDR1 SEHNR, CDR2 FQNEAQ (reference sequence). This CDR3 is 13 amino acids long. V was trimmed by 6 bases and J by 6 bases, leaving 14 bases between them. This CDR3 reads CASRARGSPEAFF. The CDR3 nucleotides are TGTGCCAGCAGGGCGAGGGGGTCCCCTGAAGCTTTCTTT.

A few counts support this clone. This rearrangement joins TRBV21-1 to TRBJ1-1; the D call of TRBD1 is as the table states it, not checked on the DNA. TRBV21-1 is recorded as a pseudogene. The CDR3 has 14 amino acids. The CDR3 region has the DNA TGTGCCAGCAGCAAAGAAGGGGAAAGGACTGAAGCTTTCTTT. Encoded protein: CASSKEGERTEAFF.